The 31 T cell receptor beta chains below were found in one sample sequenced in a study of blood T cell repertoires in COVID-19. Data came from immunoSEQ multiplex PCR; TCRdb stores just in-frame clones and leaves some out. The sample carries 150,000 to 200,000 clones, 87% recorded once. Sample: peripheral blood. The receptors shown here come from a woman aged 50 to 65 with acute or convalescent COVID-19.

The chain carries TRBV9 and TRBJ1-3; D gene ambiguous. The CDR3 spans 14 residues. V was shortened by 2 bases and J by 2 bases, with 8 bases between the two germline ends. CDR1 is SGDLS, CDR2 YYNGEE, per germline. CDR3 protein: CASSVSYTGNTIYF. The CDR3 DNA reads as TGTGCCAGCAGCGTCTCCTATACTGGAAACACCATATATTTT. The full variable domain, in which reference TRBV9 and TRBJ1-3 provide the parts outside the CDR3, is DSGVTQTPKHLITATGQRVTLRCSPRSGDLSVYWYQQSLDQGLQFLIQYYNGEERAKGNILERFSAQQFPDLHSELNLSSLELGDSALYFCASSVSYTGNTIYFGEGSWLTVV.

This clone has only one observation. The chain combines TRBV9 with TRBJ2-1; D may be TRBD2 (6 bases). Germline V gives CDR1 SGDLS, CDR2 YYNGEE. V lost 6 bases and J 4 bases, leaving 17 bases between the germline ends. The CDR3 consists of 15 residues. DNA of the CDR3: TGTGCCAGCAACCCCTACGGGGAGGCTTACAATGAGCAGTTCTTC. It specifies CASNPYGEAYNEQFF.

The chain joins TRBV5-5 to TRBJ1-6; no firm D call. Germline V CDR1 and CDR2: SGHKS, YYEKEE (reference sequence). The CDR3 runs 14 residues. V was pared by 2 bases and J by 7 bases, with 10 bases between. CDR3 sequence reads: CASSFDFLNSPLHF. The CDR3 nucleotides are TGTGCCAGCAGCTTTGACTTTCTCAATTCACCCCTCCACTTT.

This clone has only one observation. CDR3 nucleotides: TGCGCCAGCAGTTCCATTGCTGTAGCGGGGAGTCCCTACAATGAGCAGTTCTTC. This codes for CASSSIAVAGSPYNEQFF. The chain carries TRBV10-2 and TRBJ2-1; 8 bases are a match to TRBD2. CDR1 WSHSY and CDR2 SAAADI come from the germline V gene. V shed 5 bases, J shed 2 bases, and the junction held 14 bases outside the gene matches. The CDR3 loop spans 18 amino acids.

This chain joins TRBV19 and TRBJ1-2, with a weak D call TRBD1 (6 bases). Germline lookup yields CDR1 LNHDA and CDR2 SQIVND (reference sequence). CDR3 length: 12 amino acids. Deletions cut 7 bases from V and 3 bases from J, with 9 bases between. The CDR3 DNA reads as TGTGCCAGTACAGGGGAGCACTATGGCTACACCTTC. This sequence encodes CASTGEHYGYTF. Full variable domain (outside the CDR3, taken from reference TRBV19 and TRBJ1-2): DGGITQSPKYLFRKEGQNVTLSCEQNLNHDAMYWYRQDPGQGLRLIYYSQIVNDFQKGDIAEGYSVSREKKESFPLTVTSAQKNPTAFYLCASTGEHYGYTFGSGTRLTVV.

The V gene is TRBV25-1, the J gene TRBJ2-3; the match to TRBD2 covers 10 bases. The germline V gene has CDR1 MGHDK and CDR2 SYGVNS. V shed 1 base and J 7 bases; nucleotides not matched to a gene: 2. CDR3 length: 14 residues. In DNA form, the CDR3 reads TGTGCCAGCAGTGAATTCACTAGCGGGAATACGCAGTATTTT. Its translation is CASSEFTSGNTQYF.

The rearrangement joins TRBV2 to TRBJ1-1; TRBD1 aligns across 9 bases. CDR1 SNHLY and CDR2 FYNNEI come from the germline V gene. The V and J ends lost 4 bases and 3 bases, in that order; junction bases with no gene match: 6. The CDR3 runs 15 residues. The CDR3 loop is CASSGWRQGDTEAFF. The CDR3 coding sequence is TGTGCCAGCAGTGGATGGCGACAGGGGGACACTGAAGCTTTCTTT.

In its sample, this clone was seen once. The chain employs TRBV6-2 or TRBV6-3 and TRBJ2-7; 12 nucleotides agree with TRBD2. V dropped 5 bases and J dropped 4; count of bases not matched to a gene: 6. Germline V CDR1 and CDR2: MNHEY, SVGEGT. The CDR3 covers 15 residues. The CDR3 is CASSPTSGGPYEQYF. DNA for the CDR3: TGTGCCAGCAGTCCAACTAGCGGGGGGCCTTACGAGCAGTACTTC.

The chain recombines TRBV6-5 with TRBJ1-4; 10 positions match TRBD1. The V and J ends lost 5 bases and 5 bases, in that order; junction bases with no gene match: 5. Germline V gene sequence: CDR1 MNHEY, CDR2 SVGAGI. This CDR3 has 15 residues. Here the CDR3 DNA reads TGTGCCAGCAGTCTGGGGGACAGGGGAAATGAAAAACTGTTTTTT. Encoded protein: CASSLGDRGNEKLFF.

The V gene is TRBV5-1, the J gene TRBJ2-2, with unresolved D. V was pared by 1 base and J by 6 bases, with 13 bases between. Germline CDR1 is SGHRS and CDR2 is YFSETQ. The CDR3 sequence is 15 residues long. In nucleotides, the CDR3 is TGCGCCAGCAGCTTGCTAGAGGTTTCCCCCGGGGAGCTGTTTTTT. Amino acid sequence: CASSLLEVSPGELFF.

V and J are TRBV7-2 and TRBJ2-7; 7 bases match TRBD1. In germline, CDR1 is SGHTA, CDR2 FQGNSA. The J segment lost 2 bases and the V segment lost 4 bases, leaving 5 bases of the junction unmatched. CDR3 length: 14 residues. The CDR3 DNA follows: TGTGCCAGCAGCTCGAGGGACAGTCCCTACGAGCAGTACTTC. Its protein product is CASSSRDSPYEQYF. Full variable domain (remainder filled in from reference TRBV7-2 and TRBJ2-7): GAGVSQSPSNKVTEKGKDVELRCDPISGHTALYWYRQSLGQGLEFLIYFQGNSAPDKSGLPSDRFSAERTGGSVSTLTIQRTQQEDSAVYLCASSSRDSPYEQYFGPGTRLTVT.

The chain combines TRBV18 with TRBJ1-5; 7 nucleotides align to TRBD1. Germline CDR1 reads KGHSH; CDR2 reads LQKENI. The CDR3 sequence is 14 residues long. The V segment lost 5 bases and the J segment 4 bases; nucleotides outside the gene matches: 5. CDR3 DNA sequence: TGTGCCAGCTCAATGACAGGGAGGAATCAGCCCCAGCATTTT. Translation: CASSMTGRNQPQHF.

The rearrangement uses TRBV7-2 and TRBJ2-1, with no clear D. This CDR3 contains 12 residues. The germline V gene encodes CDR1 SGHTA and CDR2 FQGNSA. Trimming stripped 6 bases from V and 9 bases from J, with 12 bases between. Here the CDR3 reads CASSRGHGEQFF. CDR3 bases: TGTGCCAGCAGTCGAGGTCACGGTGAGCAGTTCTTC.

This sequence joins TRBV7-9 and TRBJ2-3; TRBD2 matches 11 bases. The germline gives CDR1 SEHNR, CDR2 FQNEAQ (reference sequence). The CDR3 runs 15 residues. V shed 2 bases and J 6 bases; nucleotides not matched to a gene: 4. The CDR3 region has the DNA TGTGCCAGCAGCTTAAGCCGGACTAGCGGGGATACGCAGTATTTT. Protein product: CASSLSRTSGDTQYF.

This clone came up once. V gene TRBV11-3 combines with J gene TRBJ1-1; D is perhaps TRBD1 (5 bases). CDR1 is SGHNT, CDR2 YENEEA, per germline. V was trimmed by 7 bases and J by 0 bases, leaving 15 bases between them. The length of the CDR3 is 15 residues. The CDR3 sequence is CASKPLGPMNTEAFF. The CDR3 region has the DNA TGTGCCAGCAAGCCCCTGGGGCCAATGAACACTGAAGCTTTCTTT.

This chain connects TRBV15 to TRBJ1-4; D may be TRBD1 (6 bases). This CDR3 spans 14 amino acids. Germline V lookup: CDR1 LNHNV, CDR2 YYDKDF (reference sequence). The V end lost 5 bases, the J end lost 3 bases, and 10 bases lay between the germline ends. CDR3 protein: CATSAGVANEKLFF. Written as DNA, the CDR3 is TGTGCCACCAGCGCAGGGGTGGCTAATGAAAAACTGTTTTTT. Drawing the rest from reference TRBV15 and TRBJ1-4, the complete variable domain is DAMVIQNPRYQVTQFGKPVTLSCSQTLNHNVMYWYQQKSSQAPKLLFHYYDKDFNNEADTPDNFQSRRPNTSFCFLDIRSPGLGDTAMYLCATSAGVANEKLFFGSGTQLSVL.

J is TRBJ1-2 and V is TRBV7-8; 7 nucleotides line up with TRBD1. This CDR3 is 13 amino acids long. CDR1 and CDR2 from the germline V gene are SGHVS and FQNEAQ. V lost 5 bases, J lost 8 bases, and 8 bases stayed unmatched. The chain's CDR3 is CASSPRDSEGYTF. The CDR3 bases are TGTGCCAGCAGCCCGAGGGACAGTGAGGGCTACACCTTC.

V is TRBV6-2 or TRBV6-3 and J is TRBJ2-2; D is unclear. The germline V gene has CDR1 MNHEY and CDR2 SVGEGT. This CDR3 spans 15 amino acids. The V and J ends lost 3 bases and 2 bases respectively, with 10 bases between them. CDR3 bases: TGTGCCAGCAGTTATCACGGAGCCAACACCGGGGAGCTGTTTTTT. Amino acids: CASSYHGANTGELFF.

The CDR3 DNA sequence: TGCGCCAGCAGCTTGGCCCGGGTGAGGGCAGATACGCAGTATTTT. It codes for CASSLARVRADTQYF. The chain joins TRBV5-1 to TRBJ2-3; possibly TRBD2 for D (5 bases). Germline V CDR1 and CDR2: SGHRS, YFSETQ. CDR3 length: 15 amino acids. The ends were cut back, 0 bases at V and 4 bases at J, with 12 bases in the middle.

V is TRBV5-6 and J is TRBJ1-2; 9 bases line up with TRBD1. CDR1 and CDR2 from the germline V gene are SGHDT and YYEEEE. J gave up 6 bases and V 2 bases, and 8 bases lay outside the gene matches. This CDR3 contains 15 residues. The CDR3 sequence is CASSFERDRADGYTF. The CDR3 bases are TGTGCCAGCAGCTTCGAGCGGGACAGGGCGGATGGCTACACCTTC.

This chain joins TRBV7-6 and TRBJ2-5, with TRBD2 matching 10 bases. The CDR3 consists of 15 residues. Trimming took 4 bases from V and 4 from J; bases not matched to a gene: 6. Germline assignment: CDR1 SGHVS and CDR2 FNYEAQ. The CDR3 region is CASSSLAGELETQYF. Written as DNA, the CDR3 is TGTGCCAGCAGCTCCCTAGCGGGGGAGTTAGAGACCCAGTACTTC.

The V and J genes are TRBV5-1 and TRBJ2-3, with 8 bases fitting TRBD1. V shed 4 bases, J shed 5 bases, and the junction held 6 bases outside the gene matches. CDR3 length: 14 amino acids. Per the germline V gene, CDR1 is SGHRS and CDR2 is YFSETQ. The CDR3 coding sequence is TGCGCCAGCAGCATAGACAGGGGAGGAGATACGCAGTATTTT. It translates to CASSIDRGGDTQYF.

This clone was detected once. The V gene is TRBV19, the J gene TRBJ2-7; TRBD1 aligns across 7 bases. The CDR3 consists of 15 residues. CDR1 LNHDA and CDR2 SQIVND come from the germline V gene (reference sequence). Unmatched junction bases numbered 8, after V lost 3 bases and J lost 3 bases. The CDR3 sequence: CASSILGQASYEQYF. In DNA form, the CDR3 reads TGTGCCAGTAGTATCCTCGGACAGGCCAGCTACGAGCAGTACTTC.

This chain uses TRBV4-3 with TRBJ2-7, with 8 bases identical to TRBD1. The junction had 17 bases not matched to a gene; V was cut back by 8 bases and J by 2 bases. The germline gives CDR1 LGHNA, CDR2 YSLEER. There are 17 residues in the CDR3. The CDR3 DNA follows: TGCGCCAGCTCCGGCCCCCAACACTACAGGGGGACCTACGAGCAGTACTTC. Translated: CASSGPQHYRGTYEQYF.

The chain couples TRBV21-1 to TRBJ2-7; the table calls TRBD2, which could not be checked here. TRBV21-1 is recorded as a pseudogene. This CDR3 region has 16 residues. CDR3 nucleotide sequence: TGTGCCAGCAGCAAAACCCTAGCGGGAGATCCAGGGGAGCAGTACTTC. Protein product: CASSKTLAGDPGEQYF.

As to this clone: Distinct nucleotide sequences in the sample also encode this CDR3. J is TRBJ1-2 and V is TRBV9; the D is unclear. V was cut by 0 bases and J by 2 bases, with 5 bases left in between. The germline CDR1 and CDR2 sequences are SGDLS and YYNGEE. The CDR3 has 13 residues. The CDR3: CASSVGQNYGYTF. CDR3 bases: TGTGCCAGCAGCGTAGGGCAGAACTATGGCTACACCTTC.

This chain uses TRBV5-6 with TRBJ2-7, with TRBD2 matching over 8 bases. Germline values: CDR1 SGHDT, CDR2 YYEEEE. The junction had 9 bases not matched to a gene; V was cut back by 4 bases and J by 0 bases. The CDR3 extends over 16 amino acids. CDR3 sequence reads: CASSRRLAPISYEQYF. The CDR3 nucleotides are TGTGCCAGCAGCCGAAGACTAGCGCCCATCTCCTACGAGCAGTACTTC.

J is TRBJ1-5 and V is TRBV5-6, with 7 bases matching TRBD1. Germline assignment: CDR1 SGHDT and CDR2 YYEEEE. The CDR3 is made up of 16 amino acids. V was pared by 2 bases and J by 8 bases, with 13 bases of the junction left unmatched. CDR3 nucleotide sequence: TGTGCCAGCAGCTTAGATGACAGGGACTCACAGAAGCCCCAGCATTTT. Residues: CASSLDDRDSQKPQHF.

The chain carries TRBV3-1 (or the pseudogene TRBV3-2) and TRBJ1-2; 9 nucleotides agree with TRBD1. The V segment lost 2 bases and the J segment 6 bases; nucleotides outside the gene matches: 4. Per the germline V gene, CDR1 is LGHDT and CDR2 is YNNKEL (reference sequence). CDR3 length: 14 residues. The CDR3 region is CASSQLDRGHGYTF. The CDR3 region has the DNA TGTGCCAGCAGCCAATTGGACAGGGGCCATGGCTACACCTTC.

V usage is TRBV10-3 and J usage is TRBJ1-5; D possibly corresponds to TRBD1 (6 bases). The CDR3 is 13 residues long. The V gene's germline CDR1 is ENHRY and CDR2 SYGVKD. Trimming took 4 bases from V and 5 from J, leaving 9 bases between them. CDR3 loop: CAISGDTDQPQHF. In DNA, the CDR3 is TGTGCCATCAGTGGGGACACCGATCAGCCCCAGCATTTT.

This clone appeared a single time. The chain employs TRBV4-3 and TRBJ1-1, with 8 bases fitting TRBD1. V shed 0 bases and J 1 base; nucleotides not matched to a gene: 1. Germline values: CDR1 LGHNA, CDR2 YSLEER. The CDR3 is 15 amino acids. CDR3 loop: CASSQDTGGNTEAFF. For the CDR3, the DNA is TGCGCCAGCAGCCAAGATACAGGGGGGAACACTGAAGCTTTCTTT.